This T cell receptor beta chain was sequenced in a study of T cell responses to AZD1222 COVID-19 vaccine (dated by TCRdb to the early 2020s). A note on the overall study: TCR sequencing covered some 240 trial participants: 200 to 220 given two doses of AZD1222 and 26 given two doses of MenACWY control vaccine. Trial participants were enrolled by age into 18-55, 56-69 and 70-plus year subgroups, with roughly 160, 29 and 62 TCR-sequenced participants respectively. What the authors observed across the whole study: In the small 56-69-year group, the increase in depth fell short of significance, most likely because of low power. Conclusions about previously exposed vaccinees are limited, since just a handful of AZD1222 recipients were seropositive for SARS-CoV-2 at baseline. A significant rise in spike-specific TCR breadth and depth was observed after two AZD1222 doses relative to day 0 and relative to MenACWY recipients. Vaccine-associated CD4 TCRs spanned the whole spike protein, with dominant responses in regions 160-218 and 743-854. Reportedly, almost half of the unique spike-specific TCRs recognized epitopes lying outside the regions that are mutated in the B.1.351 and B.1.1.7 variants. Because no day 14 peak-response samples were available, repertoires were characterized only after the peak T cell response. Most participants were white British and females outnumbered males, and the authors suggested that clonal diversity may have been underestimated.

The CDR3 regions of human TCRbeta chains were subjected to immunosequencing. Concerning the study's data processing: Repertoire TCRs were matched against a reference library of SARS-CoV-2-specific TCRs generated with the MIRA antigen-specificity platform. Breadth was defined as the fraction of unique TCRs that were SARS-CoV-2-associated, and depth was defined as the fraction of total T cells that were SARS-CoV-2-associated. Using the MIRA data, each spike-specific TCR was assigned both to the spike region to which the TCR was reactive and to a CD4 or CD8 class. Log10-transformed breadth and depth values were compared by one-way ANOVA with Sidak's multiple comparisons tests. Imported from immuneACCESS, the table was reduced by TCRdb to in-frame sequences with V and J called. These copies leave out some clones; in studies compared against another copy, an unresolved V gene accounts for under half, and the cause of the remainder is not known. V and J calls and clone size are those listed in that table; D and trimming were worked out from the DNA. The sample table contains around 99,000 clones; only one count was recorded for about 90% of them. The biggest ten clones account for 8% to 9.5% of the sample.

As concerns this clone: This receptor's antigen is unknown. The record has no base qualities; no much larger clone is one base away.

CDR1 SNHLY and CDR2 FYNNEI were looked up in the germline V gene. Compared with germline, V lacks 5 bases and J lacks 3 bases; bases without a gene match: 6. The CDR3 starts with the cysteine, ends with the phenylalanine, and has 15 residues. Only the CDR3 region is kept as DNA, spanning 45 bases read in frame from base 1. The time point label, read with the paper, signifies: about 28 days (+/-7) after the second vaccine dose. AZD1222 recipients whose second dose came at about 4 weeks and those whose second dose came at about 12 weeks were combined into one group, since spike-specific TCR depth and breadth did not differ between the two schedules. The vaccinee samples were drawn from two UK trials, COV001 and COV002, one of which was a single-blind randomized controlled phase 2/3 trial testing AZD1222 (ChAdOx1 nCoV-19) in healthy adults. For TCRbeta chain sequencing, PBMC samples from trial participants were taken at day 0 and at day 28 after the second dose.

The TCR was taken from an adult who received the AZD1222 COVID-19 vaccine. In this chain, TRBV2 is recombined with TRBJ2-1, and TRBD2 matches 8 of the central bases. The sample in question was peripheral blood, obtained 28 days after the second AZD1222 dose. The nucleotide sequence reads as follows: TGTGCCAGCAGTAATCGGGGGGGCGACTACAATGAGCAGTTCTTC. It encodes CASSNRGGDYNEQFF.